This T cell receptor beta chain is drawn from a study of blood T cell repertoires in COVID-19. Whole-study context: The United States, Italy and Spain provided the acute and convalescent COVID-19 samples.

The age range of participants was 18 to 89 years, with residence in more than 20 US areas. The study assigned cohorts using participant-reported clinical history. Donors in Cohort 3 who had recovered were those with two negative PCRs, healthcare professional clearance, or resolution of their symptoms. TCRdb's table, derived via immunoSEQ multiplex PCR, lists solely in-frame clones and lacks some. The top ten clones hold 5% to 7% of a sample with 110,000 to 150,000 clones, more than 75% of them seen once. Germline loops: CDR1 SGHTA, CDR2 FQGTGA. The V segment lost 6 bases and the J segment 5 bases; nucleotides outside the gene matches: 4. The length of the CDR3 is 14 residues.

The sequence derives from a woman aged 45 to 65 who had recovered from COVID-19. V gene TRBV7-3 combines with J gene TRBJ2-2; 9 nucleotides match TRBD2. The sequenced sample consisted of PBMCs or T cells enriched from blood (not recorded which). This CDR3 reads CASSRTSETGELFF. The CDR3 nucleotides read TGTGCCAGCAGTCGGACTAGCGAAACCGGGGAGCTGTTTTTT.